This T cell receptor beta chain was identified during a study of radiotherapy plus CTLA-4 blockade in lung cancer (dated by TCRdb to 2016 to 2018). At the level of the whole study: Among the enrolled patients, roughly 17% had an objective response, and 31% reached disease control.

General study outcomes and caveats: After treatment with radiotherapy and ipilimumab, TCR clones that originated in tumors expanded in peripheral blood. Increased serum interferon-beta after radiation, together with early dynamic changes in blood T cell clones, were reported to be the strongest predictors of response.

The library came from the immunoSEQ multiplex PCR assay. What TCRdb holds here is the immuneACCESS table cut down to in-frame rearrangements. Part of the clones is not present; checked against another copy, under half of the missing clones reflect an unresolved V gene, and the others are unexplained. The sample has roughly 66,000 clones on record, about 83% of them singletons. The top ten constitute about 4.3% of the sample. A single count supports this clone. Its antigen remains unidentified. Per-base qualities were not stored, and no clone one base away is much larger. The study tested focal radiation therapy combined with CTLA-4 blockade (ipilimumab) in patients with chemo-refractory metastatic non-small-cell lung cancer. V and J lose 6 bases and 0 bases, and a span of 14 bases separates them. The CDR3 sequence holds 16 residues, the cysteine and phenylalanine included. The entry retains the CDR3 DNA only, 48 bases that are in frame from base 1. CDR1 and CDR2, per the germline V gene, are KGHSH and LQKENI.

The receptor comes from a human donor with non-small cell lung cancer who had a partial response to radiotherapy plus ipilimumab. The chain joins TRBV18 to TRBJ2-2; a tentative D call is TRBD1 (5 bases match). The input for sequencing was peripheral blood, taken from a patient treated with radiotherapy plus ipilimumab. CDR3 protein: CASSLGTGANTGELFF. The base sequence is TGTGCCAGCTCGCTTGGCACAGGAGCGAACACCGGGGAGCTGTTTTTT.